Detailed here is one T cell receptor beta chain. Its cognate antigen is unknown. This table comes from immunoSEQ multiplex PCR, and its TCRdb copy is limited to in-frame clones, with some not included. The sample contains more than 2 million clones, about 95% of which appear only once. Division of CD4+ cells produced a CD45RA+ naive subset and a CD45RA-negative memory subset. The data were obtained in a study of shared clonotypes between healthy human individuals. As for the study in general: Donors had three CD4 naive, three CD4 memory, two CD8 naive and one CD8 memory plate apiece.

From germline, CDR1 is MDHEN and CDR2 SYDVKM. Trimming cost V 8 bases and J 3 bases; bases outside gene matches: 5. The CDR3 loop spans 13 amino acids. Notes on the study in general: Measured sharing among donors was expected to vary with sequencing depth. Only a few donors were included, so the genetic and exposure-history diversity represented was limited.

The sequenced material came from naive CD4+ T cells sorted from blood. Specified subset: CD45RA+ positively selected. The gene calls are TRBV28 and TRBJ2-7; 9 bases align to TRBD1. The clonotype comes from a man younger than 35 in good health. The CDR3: CASRGTGIYEQYF. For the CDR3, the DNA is TGTGCCAGCCGCGGGACAGGGATCTACGAGCAGTACTTC.